This TCR beta chain was sequenced in a study of patients and donors after allogeneic stem cell transplantation. This clonotype has a handful of counts. V dropped 6 bases and J dropped 0 bases, with 14 bases sitting between them. Germline V CDR1 and CDR2: DFQATT, SNEGSKA (reference sequence). This CDR3 has 15 residues. Each CDR3 protein gets one entry after TCRdb re-called the RT-PCR reads with MiXCR. Found here are hundreds of thousands of distinct CDR3 sequences, around 15% of them singletons; the top ten hold 7.2%. Sequencing was carried out using blood, either unsorted or a sorted T cell fraction (not recorded which). The gene calls are TRBV20-1 and TRBJ2-2, with D tentatively TRBD1 (5 bases). This sequence originates from a human donor who was either an allogeneic HSCT recipient or a stem cell or donor lymphocyte infusion donor (not recorded which). It is not recorded whose cells these are; they may come from a transplant donor. CDR3 sequence: CSAPTGKPNTGELFF. The CDR3 DNA reads as TGCAGTGCGCCCACAGGAAAACCGAACACCGGGGAGCTGTTTTTT.